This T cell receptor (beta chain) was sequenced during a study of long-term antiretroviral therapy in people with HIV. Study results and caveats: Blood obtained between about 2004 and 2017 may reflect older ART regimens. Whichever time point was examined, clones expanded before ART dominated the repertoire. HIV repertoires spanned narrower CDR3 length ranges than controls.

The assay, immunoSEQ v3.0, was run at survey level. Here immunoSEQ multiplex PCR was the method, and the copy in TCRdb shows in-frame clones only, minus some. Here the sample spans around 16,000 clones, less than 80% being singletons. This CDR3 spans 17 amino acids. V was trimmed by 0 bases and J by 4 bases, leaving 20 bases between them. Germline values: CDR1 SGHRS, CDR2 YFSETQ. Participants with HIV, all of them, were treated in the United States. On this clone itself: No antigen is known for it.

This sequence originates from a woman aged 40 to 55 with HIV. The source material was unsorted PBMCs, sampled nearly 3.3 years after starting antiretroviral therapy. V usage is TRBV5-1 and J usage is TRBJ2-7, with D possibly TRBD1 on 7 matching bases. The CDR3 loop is CASSLAGVIDRVYEQYF. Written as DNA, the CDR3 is TGCGCCAGCAGCTTGGCGGGAGTAATAGACAGGGTGTACGAGCAGTACTTC.